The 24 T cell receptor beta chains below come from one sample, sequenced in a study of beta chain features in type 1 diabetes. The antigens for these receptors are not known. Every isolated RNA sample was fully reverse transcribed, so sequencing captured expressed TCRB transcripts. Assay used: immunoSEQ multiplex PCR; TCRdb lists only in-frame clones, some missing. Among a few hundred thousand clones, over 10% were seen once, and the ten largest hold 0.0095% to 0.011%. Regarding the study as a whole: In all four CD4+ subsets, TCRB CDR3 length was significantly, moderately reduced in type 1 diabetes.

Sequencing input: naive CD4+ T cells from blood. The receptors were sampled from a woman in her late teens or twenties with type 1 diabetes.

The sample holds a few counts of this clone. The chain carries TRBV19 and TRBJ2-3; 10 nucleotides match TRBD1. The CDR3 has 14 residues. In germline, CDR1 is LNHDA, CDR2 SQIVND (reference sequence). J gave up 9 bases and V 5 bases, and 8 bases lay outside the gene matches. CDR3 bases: TGTGCCAGTAGTTTAGGGACAGGGGTAGACACGCAGTATTTT. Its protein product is CASSLGTGVDTQYF. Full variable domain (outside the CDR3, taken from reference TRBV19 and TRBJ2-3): DGGITQSPKYLFRKEGQNVTLSCEQNLNHDAMYWYRQDPGQGLRLIYYSQIVNDFQKGDIAEGYSVSREKKESFPLTVTSAQKNPTAFYLCASSLGTGVDTQYFGPGTRLTVL.

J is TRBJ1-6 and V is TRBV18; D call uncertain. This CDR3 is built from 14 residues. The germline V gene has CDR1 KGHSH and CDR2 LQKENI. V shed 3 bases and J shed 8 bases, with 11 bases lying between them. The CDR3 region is CASSPTRSDSPLHF. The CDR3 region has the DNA TGTGCCAGCTCACCCACGAGGTCTGATTCACCCCTCCACTTT.

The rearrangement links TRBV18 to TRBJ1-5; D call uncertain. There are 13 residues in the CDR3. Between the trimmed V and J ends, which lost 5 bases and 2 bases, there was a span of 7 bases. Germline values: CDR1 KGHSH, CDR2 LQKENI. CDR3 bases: TGTGCCAGCTCAGATACGGGCAATCAGCCCCAGCATTTT. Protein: CASSDTGNQPQHF.

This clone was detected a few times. CDR3 in DNA: TGCGCCAGCAGTCTCCAACAGGGAGGGACTGAAGCTTTCTTT. Its protein is CASSLQQGGTEAFF. This rearrangement joins TRBV4-3 to TRBJ1-1; TRBD1 might be the D (6 bases). The CDR3 spans 14 residues. Trimming pared 6 bases from V and 5 bases from J, leaving 16 bases between. Germline assignment: CDR1 LGHNA and CDR2 YSLEER.

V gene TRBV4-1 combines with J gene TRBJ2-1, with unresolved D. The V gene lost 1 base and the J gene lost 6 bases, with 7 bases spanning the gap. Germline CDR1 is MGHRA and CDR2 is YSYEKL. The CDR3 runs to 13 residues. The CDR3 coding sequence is TGCGCCAGCAGCCAAGGGCATCCCAATGAGCAGTTCTTC. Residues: CASSQGHPNEQFF.

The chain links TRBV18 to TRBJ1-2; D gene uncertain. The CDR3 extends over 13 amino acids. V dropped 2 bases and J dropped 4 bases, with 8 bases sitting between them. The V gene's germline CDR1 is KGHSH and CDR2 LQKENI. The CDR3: CASSPIQAYGYTF. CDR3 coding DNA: TGTGCCAGCTCACCAATCCAGGCCTATGGCTACACCTTC.

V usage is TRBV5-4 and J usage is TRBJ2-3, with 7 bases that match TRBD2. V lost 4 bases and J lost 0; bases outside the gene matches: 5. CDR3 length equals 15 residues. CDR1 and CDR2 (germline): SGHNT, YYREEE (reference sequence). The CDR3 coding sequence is TGTGCCAGCAGCGTGGTTAGCGGGAGCACAGATACGCAGTATTTT. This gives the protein CASSVVSGSTDTQYF.

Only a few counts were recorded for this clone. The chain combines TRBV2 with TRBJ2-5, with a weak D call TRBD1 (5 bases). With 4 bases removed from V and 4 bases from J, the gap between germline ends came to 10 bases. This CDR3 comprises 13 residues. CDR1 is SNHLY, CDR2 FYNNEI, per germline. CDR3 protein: CASSAVRAETQYF. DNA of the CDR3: TGTGCCAGCAGTGCCGTCAGGGCAGAGACCCAGTACTTC.

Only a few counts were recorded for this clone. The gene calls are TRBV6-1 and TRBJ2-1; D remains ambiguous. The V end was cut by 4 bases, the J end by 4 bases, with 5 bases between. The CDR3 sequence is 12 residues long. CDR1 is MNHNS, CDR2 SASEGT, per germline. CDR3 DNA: TGTGCCAGCAGTGTTCCATACAATGAGCAGTTCTTC. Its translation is CASSVPYNEQFF.

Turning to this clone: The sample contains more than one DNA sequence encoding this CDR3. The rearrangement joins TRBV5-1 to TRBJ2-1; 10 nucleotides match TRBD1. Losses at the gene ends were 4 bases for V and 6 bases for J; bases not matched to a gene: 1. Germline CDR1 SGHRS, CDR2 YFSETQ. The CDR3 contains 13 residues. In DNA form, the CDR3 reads TGCGCCAGCAGCAGGGACAGGGGCAATGAGCAGTTCTTC. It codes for CASSRDRGNEQFF.

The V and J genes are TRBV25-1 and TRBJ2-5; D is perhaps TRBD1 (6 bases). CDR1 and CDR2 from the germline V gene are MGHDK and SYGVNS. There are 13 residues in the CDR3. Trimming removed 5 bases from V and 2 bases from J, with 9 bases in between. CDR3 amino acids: CASSIQGQETQYF. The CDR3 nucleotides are TGTGCCAGCAGTATACAGGGACAAGAGACCCAGTACTTC.

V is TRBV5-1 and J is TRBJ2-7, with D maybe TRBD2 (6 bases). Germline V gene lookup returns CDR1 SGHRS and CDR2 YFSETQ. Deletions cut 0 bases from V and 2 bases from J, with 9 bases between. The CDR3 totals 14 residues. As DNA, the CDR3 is TGCGCCAGCAGCTTGGTTAGCGGAGCCTACGAGCAGTACTTC. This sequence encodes CASSLVSGAYEQYF.

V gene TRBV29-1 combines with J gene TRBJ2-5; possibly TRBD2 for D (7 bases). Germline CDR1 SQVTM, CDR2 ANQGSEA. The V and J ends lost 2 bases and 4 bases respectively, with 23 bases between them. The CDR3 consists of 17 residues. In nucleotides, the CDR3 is TGCAGCGTTGAATTTGCCAGGGGTGGCGGGAGAGGAGAGACCCAGTACTTC. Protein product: CSVEFARGGGRGETQYF.

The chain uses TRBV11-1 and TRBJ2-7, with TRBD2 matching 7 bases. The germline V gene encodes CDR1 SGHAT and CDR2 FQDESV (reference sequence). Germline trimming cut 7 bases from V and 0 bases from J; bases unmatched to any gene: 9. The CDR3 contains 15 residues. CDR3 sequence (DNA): TGTGCCAGCACCCAAGGGAGGGATAGCTCCTACGAGCAGTACTTC. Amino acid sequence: CASTQGRDSSYEQYF.

The CDR3 coding sequence is TGTGCCAGCAGTTGGCCGGGAACGAACACCGGGGAGCTGTTTTTT. The encoded protein is CASSWPGTNTGELFF. This rearrangement joins TRBV6-5 to TRBJ2-2, with D possibly being TRBD2 (5 bases). Trimming removed 4 bases from V and 0 bases from J, with 9 bases in between. The CDR3 covers 15 residues. Germline V gives CDR1 MNHEY, CDR2 SVGAGI.

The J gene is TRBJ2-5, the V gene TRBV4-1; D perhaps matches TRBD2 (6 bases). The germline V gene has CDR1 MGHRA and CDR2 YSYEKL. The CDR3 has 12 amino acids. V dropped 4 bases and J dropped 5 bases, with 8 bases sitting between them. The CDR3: CASSPAGETQYF. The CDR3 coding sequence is TGCGCCAGCAGCCCCGCGGGGGAGACCCAGTACTTC.

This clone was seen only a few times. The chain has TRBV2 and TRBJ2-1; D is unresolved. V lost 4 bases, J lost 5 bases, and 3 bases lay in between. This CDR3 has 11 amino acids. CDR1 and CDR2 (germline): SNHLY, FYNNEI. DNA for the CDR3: TGTGCCAGCAGTGCGGACAATGAGCAGTTCTTC. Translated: CASSADNEQFF.

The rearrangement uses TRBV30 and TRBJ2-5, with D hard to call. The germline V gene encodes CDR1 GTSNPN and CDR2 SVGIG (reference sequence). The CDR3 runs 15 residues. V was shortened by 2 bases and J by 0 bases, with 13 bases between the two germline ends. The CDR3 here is CAWSPGTAYQETQYF. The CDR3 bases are TGTGCCTGGAGTCCGGGTACGGCGTACCAAGAGACCCAGTACTTC.

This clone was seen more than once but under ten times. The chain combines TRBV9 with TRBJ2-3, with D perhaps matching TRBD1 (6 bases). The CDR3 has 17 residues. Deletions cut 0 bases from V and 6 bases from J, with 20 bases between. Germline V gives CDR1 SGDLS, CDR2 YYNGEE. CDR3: CASSVATGTKFEDTQYF. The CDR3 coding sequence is TGTGCCAGCAGCGTAGCGACAGGTACCAAATTTGAGGATACGCAGTATTTT.

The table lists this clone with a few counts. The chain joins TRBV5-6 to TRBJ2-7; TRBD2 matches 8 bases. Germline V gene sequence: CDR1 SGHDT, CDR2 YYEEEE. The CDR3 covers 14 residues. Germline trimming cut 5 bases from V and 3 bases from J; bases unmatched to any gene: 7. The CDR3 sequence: CASRASGSIYEQYF. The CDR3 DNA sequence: TGTGCCAGCAGGGCAAGCGGGAGCATCTACGAGCAGTACTTC.

CDR3 sequence: CASSQEVSTGELFF. CDR3 coding DNA: TGTGCCAGCAGCCAAGAAGTCAGTACCGGGGAGCTGTTTTTT. This chain connects TRBV4-2 to TRBJ2-2; D ambiguous. Germline V gene sequence: CDR1 LGHNA, CDR2 YNFKEQ. CDR3 length: 14 amino acids. The V end was cut by 0 bases, the J end by 5 bases, with 7 bases between.

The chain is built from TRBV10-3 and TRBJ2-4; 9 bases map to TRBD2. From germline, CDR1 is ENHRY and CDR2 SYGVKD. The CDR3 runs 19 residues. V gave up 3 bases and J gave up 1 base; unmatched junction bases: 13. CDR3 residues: CAISEPGLASLGAKNIQYF. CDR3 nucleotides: TGTGCCATCAGTGAACCGGGACTAGCTTCCCTTGGGGCCAAAAACATTCAGTACTTC.

The CDR3 protein is CASSAIMNTEAFF. DNA for the CDR3: TGTGCCAGCAGTGCTATCATGAACACTGAAGCTTTCTTT. The gene calls are TRBV27 and TRBJ1-1; unclear D gene. The V and J ends lost 5 bases and 0 bases respectively, with 7 bases between them. The CDR3 covers 13 residues. The germline gives CDR1 MNHEY, CDR2 SMNVEV (reference sequence).

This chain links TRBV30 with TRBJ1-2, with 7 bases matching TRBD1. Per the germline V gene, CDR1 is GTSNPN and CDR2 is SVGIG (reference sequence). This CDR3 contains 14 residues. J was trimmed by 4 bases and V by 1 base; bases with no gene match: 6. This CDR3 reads CAWSAGTATYGYTF. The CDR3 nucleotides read TGTGCCTGGAGTGCTGGGACAGCAACCTATGGCTACACCTTC.